This T cell receptor (beta chain) was retrieved from a study of OX40 agonist ivuxolimab in advanced cancers. About the study: The patients' treatment was ivuxolimab, an agonistic anti-OX40 (CD134) antibody. The eligibility criteria allowed prior anti-PD-1, anti-PD-L1 or anti-CTLA-4 therapy, and about 40% had some.

Germline V CDR1 and CDR2: LGHNA, YSLEER. Germline trimming cut 0 bases from V and 1 base from J; bases unmatched to any gene: 4. The length of the CDR3 is 17 residues. The method was immunoSEQ multiplex PCR; TCRdb's version includes in-frame clones alone and lacks a portion of them. The sample includes around 40,000 clones, about 80% of them seen just once. This clonotype was obtained from an adult with an advanced solid tumor such as melanoma, head and neck, liver or kidney cancer. Source: CD4+ or CD8+ T cells sorted from blood, taken in a trial of the OX40 agonist ivuxolimab. The chain uses TRBV4-3 and TRBJ2-5, with 11 bases fitting TRBD2. CDR3: CASSQDRGLAAQETQYF. The CDR3 nucleotides are TGCGCCAGCAGCCAAGATCGGGGACTAGCGGCCCAAGAGACCCAGTACTTC.